The sequence of this T cell receptor (beta chain) was determined in a study of blood T cell repertoires in COVID-19. For the study at large: There were acute and convalescent COVID-19 samples, and they came from the United States, Italy and Spain. T cells, B-cell-depleted T cells, or PBMCs provided the cDNA or gDNA that served as material.

The study assigned cohorts using participant-reported clinical history. This table comes from immunoSEQ multiplex PCR, and its TCRdb copy is limited to in-frame clones, with some not included. The repertoire holds about 310,000 clones, with approximately 89% as singletons. The CDR3 loop spans 15 amino acids. The germline gives CDR1 MNHEY, CDR2 SMNVEV (reference sequence). V lost 6 bases and J lost 4; bases outside the gene matches: 8. Input material: PBMCs or T cells enriched from blood (not recorded which). The chain is built from TRBV27 and TRBJ1-5; 8 bases fit TRBD1. The TCR sequence derives from a woman between 35 and 50 years old who had recovered from COVID-19. The chain's CDR3 is CASSIGQGRNQPQHF. The CDR3 DNA follows: TGTGCCAGCAGCATCGGACAGGGCAGGAATCAGCCCCAGCATTTT.